Listed below are T cell receptor beta chains from one sample, sequenced in a study of cytotoxic CD8 clonotypes in ibrutinib-treated CLL. The method was immunoSEQ multiplex PCR; TCRdb's version includes in-frame clones alone and lacks a portion of them. The sample holds more than 200,000 clones, more than 70% seen once. This material consisted of PBMCs, taken after 12 months of ibrutinib treatment. The receptors come from a human donor with chronic lymphocytic leukemia. CDR3s include the opening cysteine and the closing phenylalanine or tryptophan.

v_call	cdr3_aa
TRBV9	CASTPWGIRGDLSYEQYF
TRBV4-1	CASSHPVMNTEAFF
TRBV30	CAWSRGTGNRAFF
TRBV18	CASSPDSGELFF
TRBV6-5	CASSFAPWYEQYF
TRBV9	CASSVADPYNSGELFF
TRBV27	CASSPRTGGGYTF
TRBV7-9	CASSPRGPYEQYF
TRBV30	CAWSFEARNSPLHF
TRBV25-1	CASSDPSDSYNSPLHF
TRBV4-1	CASSLQGGGVGFGPYEQYF
TRBV18	CASSPSGQGYSGNTIYF
TRBV19	CASSSTQGEVQPQHF
TRBV5-6	CASSFRGRDTDTQYF
TRBV5-1	CASSLLTRGSQEQYF
TRBV4-1	CASSSLAGGYEQYF
TRBV7-7	CASSLVGGELFF
TRBV5-5	CASSLRTQTETQYF
TRBV10-3	CAIRNSPGNNTEAFF
TRBV6-4	CASSEGDAGAEAFF
TRBV5-4	CASSLAQGTGELFF
TRBV5-4	CASSYNRFFQFF
TRBV5-4	CASSAGQTASGNTIYF
TRBV4-1	CASSQGPRGGSNQPQHF
TRBV5-1	CASSLVREKEQFF
TRBV27	CASSWTPNTEAFF
TRBV6-6	CASSYGLDNEQFF
TRBV7-9	CASSVSTGMNQPQHF
TRBV10-3	CAISEPGQPQHF
TRBV29-1	CSVVSRSGTDTQYF
TRBV2	CANSNGNYGYTF